Below, 2 T cell receptor beta chains from the same sample are listed, as sequenced in a study of cytomegalovirus exposure and HLA in healthy donors. Primers included in the PCR were 60 Vbeta and 13 Jbeta primers. Method: immunoSEQ multiplex PCR; TCRdb's copy keeps in-frame clones and lacks some. This sample yields around 100,000 clones, of which about 70% are seen a single time; about 0.92% belongs to the top ten. Sample: PBMCs. The receptors here all came from a woman aged 25-40 years in good health and CMV-seronegative.

V gene TRBV10-3 combines with J gene TRBJ1-5; D unclear. The CDR3 consists of 14 residues. Deletions cut 11 bases from V and 5 bases from J, with 19 bases between. Germline V gene lookup returns CDR1 ENHRY and CDR2 SYGVKD. The CDR3 region is CAVTSELGDQPQHF. DNA for the CDR3: TGTGCCGTCACTTCGGAGCTCGGGGATCAGCCCCAGCATTTT.

This clone has a single count. The gene calls are TRBV7-9 and TRBJ2-3, with D possibly TRBD2 on 6 matching bases. The CDR3 length is 17 residues. The germline V and J ends were trimmed by 5 bases and 4 bases, with 22 bases remaining between them. Germline V gives CDR1 SEHNR, CDR2 FQNEAQ (reference sequence). CDR3 loop: CASSHQLRTIKPDTQYF. CDR3 in DNA: TGTGCCAGCAGCCACCAACTACGGACTATAAAACCAGATACGCAGTATTTT.